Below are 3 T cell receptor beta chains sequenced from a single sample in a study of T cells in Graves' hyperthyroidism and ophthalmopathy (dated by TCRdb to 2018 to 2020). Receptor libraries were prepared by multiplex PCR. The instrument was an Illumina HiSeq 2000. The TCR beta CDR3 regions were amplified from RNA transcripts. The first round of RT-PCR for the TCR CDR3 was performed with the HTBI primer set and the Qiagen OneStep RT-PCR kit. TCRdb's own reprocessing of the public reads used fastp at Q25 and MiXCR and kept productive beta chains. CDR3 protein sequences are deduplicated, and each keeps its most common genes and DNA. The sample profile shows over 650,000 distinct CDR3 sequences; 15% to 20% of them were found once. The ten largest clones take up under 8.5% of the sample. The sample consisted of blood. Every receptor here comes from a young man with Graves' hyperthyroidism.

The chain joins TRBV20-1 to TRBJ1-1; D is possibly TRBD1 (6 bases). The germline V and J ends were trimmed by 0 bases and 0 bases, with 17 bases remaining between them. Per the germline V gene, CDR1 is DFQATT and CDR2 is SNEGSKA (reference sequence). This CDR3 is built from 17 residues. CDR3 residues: CSARDRKQGTVNTEAFF. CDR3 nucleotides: TGCAGTGCTAGAGATCGGAAACAGGGTACGGTGAACACTGAAGCTTTCTTT.

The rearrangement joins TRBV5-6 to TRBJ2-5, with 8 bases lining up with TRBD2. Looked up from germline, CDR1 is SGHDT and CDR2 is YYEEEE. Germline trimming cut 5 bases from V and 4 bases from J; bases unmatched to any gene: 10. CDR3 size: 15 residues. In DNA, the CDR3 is TGTGCCAGCAGAGTGATGGCGGGAGGCAGAGAGACCCAGTACTTC. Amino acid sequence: CASRVMAGGRETQYF.

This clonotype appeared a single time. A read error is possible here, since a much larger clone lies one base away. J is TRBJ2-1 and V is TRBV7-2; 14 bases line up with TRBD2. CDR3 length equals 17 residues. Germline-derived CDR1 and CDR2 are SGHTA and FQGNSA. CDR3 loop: CAGSLRLAGGGGNEQFF. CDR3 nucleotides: TGTGCCGGCAGCTTAAGACTAGCGGGAGGGGGGGGCAATGAGCAGTTCTTC.